This is a list of T cell receptor beta chains from one sample in a study of T cells in Graves' hyperthyroidism and ophthalmopathy. TCRdb reanalysed the multiplex PCR reads using MiXCR and keeps one entry per CDR3 protein. The sample lists 610,000 or so distinct CDR3 sequences, 35% to 55% occurring once. Sequencing input: peripheral blood or thyroid tissue (not recorded which). These receptors all come from a woman between 18 and 29 years old with Graves' hyperthyroidism. The CDR3 runs from the conserved cysteine through the conserved F or W. The order of the fields is J gene, V gene, D gene, clone size, CDR3 protein, CDR3 DNA. A D gene is named only where the DNA matches it firmly. Clone size is given for some rows only: seen once, a few or many times, or a class if the clone is expanded.

J gene: TRBJ1-4
V gene: TRBV19
D gene: NA
clone size: many
CDR3 protein: CASIPRRGEKLFF
CDR3 DNA: TGTGCCAGTATCCCAAGGCGGGGGGAAAAACTGTTTTTT

J gene: TRBJ2-7
V gene: TRBV12-3/TRBV12-4
D gene: NA
clone size: NA
CDR3 protein: CASSATLVEQYF
CDR3 DNA: TGTGCCAGCAGTGCGACGCTGGTGGAGCAGTACTTC

J gene: TRBJ2-2
V gene: TRBV6-4
D gene: NA
clone size: many
CDR3 protein: CASSGTNTGELFF
CDR3 DNA: TGTGCCAGCAGTGGGACAAACACCGGGGAGCTGTTTTTT

J gene: TRBJ2-2
V gene: TRBV10-2
D gene: NA
clone size: many
CDR3 protein: CASSETDTGELFF
CDR3 DNA: TGCGCCAGCAGTGAGACTGACACCGGGGAGCTGTTTTTT

J gene: TRBJ1-1
V gene: TRBV4-3
D gene: NA
clone size: many
CDR3 protein: CASSQETATYTEAFF
CDR3 DNA: TGCGCCAGCAGCCAAGAGACAGCCACCTACACTGAAGCTTTCTTT

J gene: TRBJ1-1
V gene: TRBV29-1
D gene: TRBD1
clone size: NA
CDR3 protein: CSVRGSGTANTEAFF
CDR3 DNA: TGCAGCGTCAGGGGTAGCGGGACAGCAAACACTGAAGCTTTCTTT

J gene: TRBJ1-1
V gene: TRBV9
D gene: NA
clone size: many
CDR3 protein: CASSVGSRATEAFF
CDR3 DNA: TGTGCCAGCAGCGTAGGGTCCAGGGCCACTGAAGCTTTCTTT

J gene: TRBJ1-2
V gene: TRBV29-1
D gene: NA
clone size: NA
CDR3 protein: CSVDLRDTNYGYTF
CDR3 DNA: TGCAGCGTTGACCTTAGGGACACCAACTATGGCTACACCTTC

J gene: TRBJ2-7
V gene: TRBV7-2
D gene: NA
clone size: NA
CDR3 protein: CASSLVQRYTNEQYF
CDR3 DNA: TGTGCCAGCAGCTTAGTACAACGTTATACGAATGAGCAGTACTTC

J gene: TRBJ1-2
V gene: TRBV20-1
D gene: NA
clone size: NA
CDR3 protein: CSAREGVTAANYGYTF
CDR3 DNA: TGCAGTGCTAGAGAGGGGGTCACCGCGGCTAACTATGGCTACACCTTC

J gene: TRBJ2-7
V gene: TRBV2
D gene: NA
clone size: NA
CDR3 protein: CASSYSGGQGTYEQYF
CDR3 DNA: TGTGCCAGCAGCTATAGCGGGGGACAGGGAACCTACGAGCAGTACTTC

J gene: TRBJ2-7
V gene: TRBV14
D gene: NA
clone size: many
CDR3 protein: CASSRTTYEQYF
CDR3 DNA: TGTGCCAGCAGCCGGACGACTTACGAGCAGTACTTC

J gene: TRBJ2-7
V gene: TRBV29-1
D gene: NA
clone size: NA
CDR3 protein: CSVERGQGVLAAYEQYF
CDR3 DNA: TGCAGCGTTGAGAGGGGCCAAGGGGTATTAGCGGCCTACGAGCAGTACTTC

J gene: TRBJ2-7
V gene: TRBV6-1
D gene: NA
clone size: many
CDR3 protein: CASSERTRYEQYF
CDR3 DNA: TGTGCCAGCAGTGAACGTACGAGGTACGAGCAGTACTTC

J gene: TRBJ1-5
V gene: TRBV20-1
D gene: NA
clone size: many
CDR3 protein: CSARDFPGINQPQHF
CDR3 DNA: TGCAGTGCTAGAGATTTCCCAGGGATCAATCAGCCCCAGCATTTT